These 3 T cell receptor beta chains were sequenced from one sample in a study of post-analysis software for immune sequencing data. The TCR beta cDNA libraries contained unique molecular identifiers. TCRdb independently ran MiXCR on the PCR reads; one entry per CDR3 protein. The table has 450,000 or so distinct CDR3 sequences, roughly 45% seen once; the top ten hold 9.5% to 13%. General observations from the study: Several TRBV segments (TRBV5-6, TRBV5-1 and TRBV20-1 among them) occurred more frequently in patients than in controls.

No antigens are known for them. Sequencing input: blood. The receptors originated from a girl aged 10 to 17 with multiple sclerosis.

The chain combines TRBV20-1 with TRBJ1-4; 10 bases fit TRBD1. The CDR3 sequence is 17 residues long. Trimming cost V 2 bases and J 8 bases; bases outside gene matches: 14. The germline V gene has CDR1 DFQATT and CDR2 SNEGSKA (reference sequence). The CDR3 reads CSARLIRGGTGDEKLFF. The CDR3 DNA reads TGCAGTGCTAGACTAATCCGAGGCGGGACAGGGGACGAAAAACTGTTTTTT.

In its sample, this clonotype was seen a few times. The chain employs TRBV7-2 and TRBJ2-7; D uncertain. Trimming removed 4 bases at V and 5 bases at J, with 6 bases between. Germline lookup yields CDR1 SGHTA and CDR2 FQGNSA. The CDR3 has 11 residues. This CDR3 reads CASSWGNEQYF. As DNA, the CDR3 is TGTGCCAGCAGCTGGGGTAACGAGCAGTACTTC.

The CDR3: CAIMDRGYGYTF. The CDR3 nucleotides read TGTGCCATCATGGACAGGGGTTATGGCTACACCTTC. The chain uses TRBV10-3 and TRBJ1-2; 9 positions match TRBD1. Trimming took 7 bases from V and 5 from J; bases not matched to a gene: 2. There are 12 residues in the CDR3. Germline V gene sequence: CDR1 ENHRY, CDR2 SYGVKD.